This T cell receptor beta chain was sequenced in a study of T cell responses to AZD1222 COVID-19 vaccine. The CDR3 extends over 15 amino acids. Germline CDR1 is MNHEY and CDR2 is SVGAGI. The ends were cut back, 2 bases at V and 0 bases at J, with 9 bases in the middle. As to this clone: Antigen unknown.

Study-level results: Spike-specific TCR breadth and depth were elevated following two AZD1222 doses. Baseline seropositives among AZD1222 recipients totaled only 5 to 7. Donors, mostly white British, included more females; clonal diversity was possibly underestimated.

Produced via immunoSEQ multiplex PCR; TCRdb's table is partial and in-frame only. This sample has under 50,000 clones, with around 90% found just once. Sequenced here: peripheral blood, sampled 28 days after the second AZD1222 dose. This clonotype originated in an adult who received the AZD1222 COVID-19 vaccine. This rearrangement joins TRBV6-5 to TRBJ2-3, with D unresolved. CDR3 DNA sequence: TGTGCCAGCAGTTACAGAGAGAGGAGCACAGATACGCAGTATTTT. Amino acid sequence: CASSYRERSTDTQYF.